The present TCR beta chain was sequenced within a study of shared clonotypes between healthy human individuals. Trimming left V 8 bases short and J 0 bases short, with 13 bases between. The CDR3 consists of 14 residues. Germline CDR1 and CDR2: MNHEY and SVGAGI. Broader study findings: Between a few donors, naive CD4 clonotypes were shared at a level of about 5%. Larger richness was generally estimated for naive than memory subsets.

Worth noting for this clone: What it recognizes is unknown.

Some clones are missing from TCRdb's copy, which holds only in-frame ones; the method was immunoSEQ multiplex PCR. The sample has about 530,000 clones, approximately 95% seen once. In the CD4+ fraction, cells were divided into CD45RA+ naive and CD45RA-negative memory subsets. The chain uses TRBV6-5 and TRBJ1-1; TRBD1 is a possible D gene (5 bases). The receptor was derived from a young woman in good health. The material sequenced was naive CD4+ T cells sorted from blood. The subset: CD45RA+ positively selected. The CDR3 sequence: CASCETEMNTEAFF. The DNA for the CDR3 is TGTGCCAGCTGTGAGACAGAGATGAACACTGAAGCTTTCTTT.